This entry concerns a single TCR beta chain. It lacks a known antigen. Base qualities are not recorded, but no much larger clone differs from it by a single base. One collaborating source in Seattle enrolled patients during active infection and followed them longitudinally through the course of disease. Collaborating institutions collected whole blood in K2EDTA tubes following their own protocols. Collaborator samples were shipped for TCRbeta analysis as frozen whole blood, isolated PBMCs, or DNA extracted from either sample type. CDR1 SGHNT and CDR2 YYREEE are derived from the germline V gene (reference sequence). Including cysteine and phenylalanine, the CDR3 has 15 amino acids. Just CDR3 DNA is preserved here, 45 bases in frame from base 1. V is cut back by 0 bases and J by 5 bases, with 4 bases in the junction unmatched. The immunoSEQ Assay, a bias-controlled multiplex PCR, was used to amplify TCRbeta CDR3 regions from genomic DNA. The paper's processing steps were these. Within the assay, amplification of reference gene primers was used to estimate how many nucleated cells each sample contained. To quantify the absolute abundance of each unique TCRbeta CDR3 rearrangement, sequence reads were collapsed and filtered. For each sample, productive Simpson clonality was calculated as the square root of Simpson's diversity index over productive rearrangements. TCRdb took this table from immuneACCESS and kept in-frame rearrangements with V and J called. Such tables lack part of the clones; where checked against another copy, unresolved V genes explain under half of the gap, and the rest is unexplained. V and J calls and clone size come straight from that table; D and trimming were deduced from the DNA. The sample has about 210,000 clones on record, 80% to 85% of them singletons. The ten largest clones represent approximately 5.2% of the sample.

This sample was included in a study of blood T cell repertoires in COVID-19 (TCRdb year 2020). Notes on the research overall: Samples from collaborators originated in the United States, Italy and Spain and spanned both the acute and convalescent phases of COVID-19. A de-identified subject ID, COVID-19 status, age in years and sex were almost always included in the sample metadata. The repertoires were made available in a free public database intended to serve as a resource for research on the immune response to SARS-CoV-2. The samples were drawn from two sources: the first 160 participants of the ongoing ImmuneRACE study, and 950 to 1,500 subjects contributed by 6 global collaborators. The prospective study material was composed of cDNA or gDNA derived from T cells, B-cell-depleted T cells, or PBMCs. Where available, HLA class I and class II types were taken from metadata supplied by the sample provider and were not determined by assay-based typing. Subjects who had been exposed to COVID-19, were actively infected with it, or had recovered from it provided the deeply sampled blood TCRbeta repertoires that made up the dataset.

The paper's findings and limits, for the study overall: The quantity of clinical and demographic metadata differed by source and by participant and was supplied without curation.

Material for sequencing was peripheral blood. The V and J segments used are TRBV5-4 and TRBJ1-4; the central 7 bases match TRBD1. This clonotype was sampled from a woman in her seventies with COVID-19, enrolled during active disease. Read as DNA, the sequence is TGTGCCAGCAGCTTGGGGGGACAGCAAAATGAAAAACTGTTTTTT. Its protein product is CASSLGGQQNEKLFF.